These 13 T cell receptor beta chains were all obtained from the same sample, sequenced in a study of shared clonotypes between healthy human individuals. Clones were sequenced by immunoSEQ multiplex PCR, and TCRdb holds only the in-frame ones, with some missing. This table has about 690,000 clones, less than 95% appearing once. The sample was memory CD8+ T cells from PBMCs. Described subset: CD45RO+ cells pooled with CCR7-negative TemRA cells. All receptors derive from a man aged 18-30 years in good health. Some clones in this sample may be carry-over from other donors' samples.

The V call is TRBV5-1, the J call TRBJ2-3, with D possibly being TRBD2 (6 bases). V dropped 4 bases and J dropped 0 bases, with 12 bases sitting between them. This CDR3 spans 15 amino acids. CDR1 is SGHRS and CDR2 is YFSETQ in the germline V gene. The CDR3 DNA reads TGCGCCAGCAGCGCGGGACGCCTGAGCACAGATACGCAGTATTTT. It yields the protein CASSAGRLSTDTQYF.

The genes are TRBV14 and TRBJ2-1; possible D gene TRBD2, 5 bases. This CDR3 has 14 amino acids. The germline CDR1 and CDR2 sequences are SGHDN and FVKESK. V lost 0 bases to trimming and J lost 7 bases, with 10 bases between them. Here the CDR3 DNA reads TGTGCCAGCAGCCAAGATTTATTAGCGAATGAGCAGTTCTTC. Its protein is CASSQDLLANEQFF.

The chain has TRBV7-9 and TRBJ2-2, with D unclear. Germline CDR1 SEHNR, CDR2 FQNEAQ (reference sequence). Trimming pared 2 bases from V and 6 bases from J, leaving 13 bases between. The CDR3 extends over 15 amino acids. For the CDR3, the DNA is TGTGCCAGCAGCTTACAGTTCCTTCCGTCCGGGGAGCTGTTTTTT. It yields the protein CASSLQFLPSGELFF.

For the CDR3, the DNA is TGTGCCAGCAGCCTGCGACAGGGAGGAGAGACCCAGTACTTC. This translates into CASSLRQGGETQYF. The chain employs TRBV14 and TRBJ2-5, with D perhaps matching TRBD1 (7 bases). CDR1 is SGHDN and CDR2 is FVKESK in the germline V gene. This CDR3 comprises 14 residues. Trimming removed 4 bases at V and 4 bases at J, with 13 bases between.

The chain is built from TRBV5-1 and TRBJ2-3; weak D call: TRBD1 (6 bases). The germline V and J ends were trimmed by 0 bases and 1 base, with 12 bases remaining between them. The germline V gene encodes CDR1 SGHRS and CDR2 YFSETQ. The CDR3 contains 16 residues. The CDR3 loop reads CASSLEHRVGTDTQYF. CDR3 sequence (DNA): TGCGCCAGCAGCTTGGAGCACAGGGTGGGCACAGATACGCAGTATTTT.

The chain uses TRBV9 and TRBJ2-1; no clear D gene. CDR3 length: 15 residues. V gave up 0 bases and J gave up 0 bases, with 7 bases separating them. Germline V lookup: CDR1 SGDLS, CDR2 YYNGEE. The chain's CDR3 is CASSVARGSYNEQFF. CDR3 nucleotide sequence: TGTGCCAGCAGCGTAGCTCGCGGCTCCTACAATGAGCAGTTCTTC. Based on the CDR3 plus reference TRBV9 and TRBJ2-1, the full variable domain is DSGVTQTPKHLITATGQRVTLRCSPRSGDLSVYWYQQSLDQGLQFLIQYYNGEERAKGNILERFSAQQFPDLHSELNLSSLELGDSALYFCASSVARGSYNEQFFGPGTRLTVL.

The chain uses TRBV13 and TRBJ1-1; D possibly corresponds to TRBD1 (5 bases). Trimming left V 4 bases short and J 4 bases short, with 10 bases between. Looked up from germline, CDR1 is PRHDT and CDR2 is FYEKMQ (reference sequence). CDR3 length: 13 amino acids. As DNA, the CDR3 is TGTGCCAGCAGCTCAAGCGGGGGCACTGAAGCTTTCTTT. Encoded protein: CASSSSGGTEAFF. Based on the CDR3 plus reference TRBV13 and TRBJ1-1, the full variable domain is AAGVIQSPRHLIKEKRETATLKCYPIPRHDTVYWYQQGPGQDPQFLISFYEKMQSDKGSIPDRFSAQQFSDYHSELNMSSLELGDSALYFCASSSSGGTEAFFGQGTRLTVV.

This sequence joins TRBV28 and TRBJ2-1, with 13 bases matching TRBD2. Germline CDR1 and CDR2: MDHEN and SYDVKM. V was clipped by 3 bases and J by 12 bases; unmatched bases: 11. CDR3 length: 16 amino acids. The CDR3 DNA follows: TGTGCCAGCAGTTTCCGGACTAGCGGGAGATGGGGCCGGCAGTTCTTC. Translated: CASSFRTSGRWGRQFF. Filled out from reference TRBV28 and TRBJ2-1, the complete variable domain reads DVKVTQSSRYLVKRTGEKVFLECVQDMDHENMFWYRQDPGLGLRLIYFSYDVKMKEKGDIPEGYSVSREKKERFSLILESASTNQTSMYLCASSFRTSGRWGRQFFGPGTRLTVL.

The gene calls are TRBV7-9 and TRBJ1-5, with D uncertain. V was shortened by 1 base and J by 4 bases, with 8 bases between the two germline ends. Germline V gene data show CDR1 as SEHNR and CDR2 as FQNEAQ (reference sequence). The CDR3 runs to 14 residues. CDR3 sequence reads: CASSLVGANQPQHF. The CDR3 DNA reads as TGTGCCAGCAGCTTAGTCGGCGCAAATCAGCCCCAGCATTTT.

J is TRBJ2-7 and V is TRBV15; D might be TRBD2 (5 bases). Germline CDR1 and CDR2: LNHNV and YYDKDF (reference sequence). There are 12 residues in the CDR3. V shed 8 bases and J shed 7 bases, with 15 bases lying between them. This CDR3 reads CATGWLGSEQYF. DNA for the CDR3: TGTGCCACCGGCTGGTTGGGGAGTGAGCAGTACTTC.

Worth noting for this clone: The same CDR3 also results from other DNA sequences found in this sample. CDR3 amino acids: CSVVSGDGYTF. CDR3 coding DNA: TGCAGCGTTGTTTCAGGGGATGGCTACACCTTC. The rearrangement joins TRBV29-1 to TRBJ1-2, with a weak D call TRBD1 (6 bases). The CDR3 loop spans 11 amino acids. Germline V gene data show CDR1 as SQVTM and CDR2 as ANQGSEA. V lost 4 bases and J lost 6, with 9 bases in between.

V is TRBV4-3 and J is TRBJ2-1, with D hard to call. The germline gives CDR1 LGHNA, CDR2 YSLEER. CDR3 size: 16 residues. V was cut by 4 bases and J by 2 bases, with 15 bases left in between. The CDR3 region has the DNA TGCGCCAGCAGCCGCGAGTTGGCAGCTACCTACAATGAGCAGTTCTTC. The encoded protein is CASSRELAATYNEQFF.

This clone was observed a single time. The chain has TRBV4-3 and TRBJ2-1, with D tentatively TRBD2 (6 bases). The CDR3 has 14 amino acids. The germline V and J ends were trimmed by 0 bases and 9 bases, with 12 bases remaining between them. Germline values: CDR1 LGHNA, CDR2 YSLEER. The CDR3 DNA reads as TGCGCCAGCAGCCAAGAACCGGTTAGCGGTGAGCAGTTCTTC. This translates into CASSQEPVSGEQFF.